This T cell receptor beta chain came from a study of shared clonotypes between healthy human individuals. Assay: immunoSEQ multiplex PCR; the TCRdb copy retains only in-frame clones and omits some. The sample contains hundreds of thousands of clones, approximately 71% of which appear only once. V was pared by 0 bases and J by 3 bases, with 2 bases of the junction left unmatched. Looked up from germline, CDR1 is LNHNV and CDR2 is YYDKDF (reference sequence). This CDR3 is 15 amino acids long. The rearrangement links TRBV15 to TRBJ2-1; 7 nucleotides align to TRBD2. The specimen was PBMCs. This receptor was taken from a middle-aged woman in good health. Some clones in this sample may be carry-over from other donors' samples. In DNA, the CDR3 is TGTGCCACCAGCAGAGAAGCGGGGTACTACAATGAGCAGTTCTTC. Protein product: CATSREAGYYNEQFF.